The 32 T cell receptor beta chains reported below all come from one sample, sequenced in a study of cytomegalovirus exposure and HLA in healthy donors. Vbeta (60) and Jbeta (13) primers were used in the PCR. Libraries were prepared by immunoSEQ multiplex PCR; TCRdb keeps only in-frame clonotypes and omits some of them. This table has about 140,000 clones, 80% to 90% appearing once. Sequenced input: PBMCs. All receptors derive from a boy aged 2-15 years in good health and CMV-seronegative.

The chain is built from TRBV5-1 and TRBJ2-7; 9 bases match TRBD1. V was clipped by 5 bases and J by 2 bases; unmatched bases: 5. The CDR3 totals 14 residues. Per germline, CDR1 SGHRS and CDR2 YFSETQ. CDR3 region: CASRVGDRAYEQYF. DNA for the CDR3: TGCGCCAGCAGGGTGGGGGACAGGGCCTACGAGCAGTACTTC.

The chain employs TRBV7-2 and TRBJ2-7; TRBD2 aligns across 12 bases. The CDR3 runs to 16 residues. The germline V gene has CDR1 SGHTA and CDR2 FQGNSA. V dropped 1 base and J dropped 4; count of bases not matched to a gene: 5. Here the CDR3 DNA reads TGTGCCAGCAGCTTAGTGGAACTAGCGGGGGGATACGAGCAGTACTTC. Protein product: CASSLVELAGGYEQYF. The whole variable domain, filled in from reference TRBV7-2 and TRBJ2-7, reads GAGVSQSPSNKVTEKGKDVELRCDPISGHTALYWYRQSLGQGLEFLIYFQGNSAPDKSGLPSDRFSAERTGGSVSTLTIQRTQQEDSAVYLCASSLVELAGGYEQYFGPGTRLTVT.

This chain uses TRBV5-1 with TRBJ2-5; tentative D call: TRBD2 (7 bases). V was trimmed by 4 bases and J by 5 bases, leaving 15 bases between them. Germline-derived CDR1 and CDR2 are SGHRS and YFSETQ. The CDR3 is 14 residues long. CDR3 in DNA: TGCGCCAGCAGCAAGGGGGGGGTGATGGAGACCCAGTACTTC. As protein: CASSKGGVMETQYF.

The chain carries TRBV5-1 and TRBJ1-4; possibly TRBD1 for D (5 bases). The CDR3 length is 15 residues. Trimming stripped 2 bases from V and 2 bases from J, with 10 bases between. The germline CDR1 and CDR2 sequences are SGHRS and YFSETQ. The CDR3 sequence: CASSFRQNTNEKLFF. In DNA form, the CDR3 reads TGCGCCAGCAGCTTCAGACAGAATACTAATGAAAAACTGTTTTTT.

This clone showed up just once. The chain links TRBV4-3 to TRBJ2-1; perhaps TRBD2 as D (6 bases). V lost 3 bases and J 8 bases, leaving 14 bases between the germline ends. Germline values: CDR1 LGHNA, CDR2 YSLEER. The CDR3 is 14 amino acids. DNA for the CDR3: TGCGCCAGCAGCCAGTGGACTACAGCCGATGAGCAGTTCTTC. Amino acids: CASSQWTTADEQFF.

The rearrangement links TRBV10-3 to TRBJ2-7; 8 positions match TRBD1. CDR1 ENHRY and CDR2 SYGVKD come from the germline V gene. The CDR3 runs to 11 residues. V gave up 11 bases and J gave up 6 bases; unmatched junction bases: 6. CDR3 nucleotides: TGTGCCTCCCAGGGGGCGGGCGAGCAGTACTTC. Its translation: CASQGAGEQYF.

The chain combines TRBV2 with TRBJ2-6; D is uncertain. CDR3 length equals 15 residues. Germline V CDR1 and CDR2: SNHLY, FYNNEI. V was clipped by 2 bases and J by 0 bases, with 5 bases between them. This CDR3 reads CASSESRSGANVLTF. The DNA for the CDR3 is TGTGCCAGCAGTGAATCCCGCTCTGGGGCCAACGTCCTGACTTTC.

This chain links TRBV19 with TRBJ2-6, with a possible D match to TRBD2 (6 bases). Trimming stripped 1 base from V and 3 bases from J, with 16 bases between. The CDR3 contains 18 residues. Germline assignment: CDR1 LNHDA and CDR2 SQIVND (reference sequence). CDR3 DNA sequence: TGTGCCAGTAGTATAGGACAGCGCGGAGGGCTTGGGGCCAACGTCCTGACTTTC. Translation gives CASSIGQRGGLGANVLTF.

The rearrangement links TRBV5-6 to TRBJ1-5; 7 bases are a match to TRBD1. CDR3 length: 15 residues. CDR1 and CDR2 from the germline V gene are SGHDT and YYEEEE. V lost 2 bases to trimming and J lost 6 bases; unmatched junction nucleotides: 8. In DNA, the CDR3 is TGTGCCAGCAGCTTCCAGACAGGGTCCGGTCAGCCCCAGCATTTT. Protein sequence: CASSFQTGSGQPQHF.

Note on this clone: Germline is not matched at one junction end, which may reflect a read error. CDR3 residues: CAGSSQGLAKNIQYF. Written as DNA, the CDR3 is TGTGCCGGCAGTTCACAGGGGTTAGCCAAAAACATTCAGTACTTC. The chain combines TRBV27 with TRBJ2-4; 7 positions match TRBD1. CDR1 is MNHEY and CDR2 is SMNVEV in the germline V gene (reference sequence). The CDR3 is 15 amino acids.

DNA of the CDR3: TGTGCCACCAGCCGACTAGCAACGGACGAGCAGTACTTC. It encodes CATSRLATDEQYF. The V call is TRBV15, the J call TRBJ2-7; 7 nucleotides match TRBD2. V dropped 5 bases and J dropped 5; count of bases not matched to a gene: 6. In germline, CDR1 is LNHNV, CDR2 YYDKDF (reference sequence). The CDR3 consists of 13 residues.

This clone was counted once. The chain combines TRBV10-3 with TRBJ2-5, with D possibly matching TRBD1 (6 bases). CDR1 and CDR2 from the germline V gene are ENHRY and SYGVKD. The V and J ends lost 10 bases and 0 bases respectively, with 12 bases between them. The CDR3 has 13 amino acids. In DNA form, the CDR3 reads TGTGCCACCCAAGACAGGTACCAAGAGACCCAGTACTTC. Translating gives CATQDRYQETQYF.

The rearrangement uses TRBV6-5 and TRBJ2-5, with D perhaps TRBD1 (5 bases). The last part of the DNA fits TRBJ2-7 better; the J call may be wrong. The CDR3 runs to 14 residues. Germline V gene lookup returns CDR1 MNHEY and CDR2 SVGAGI. The CDR3 coding sequence is TGTGCCAGCAGAGCAGACAGATTCGGCTACGAGCAGTACTTC. Translation: CASRADRFGYEQYF.

J is TRBJ2-1 and V is TRBV2; D may be TRBD1 (5 bases). Germline values: CDR1 SNHLY, CDR2 FYNNEI. The V and J ends lost 2 bases and 7 bases respectively, with 12 bases between them. The CDR3 runs 14 residues. In DNA, the CDR3 is TGTGCCAGCAGTGAACTGACAGTAGGGAATGAGCAGTTCTTC. This gives the protein CASSELTVGNEQFF. The full variable domain, in which reference TRBV2 and TRBJ2-1 provide the parts outside the CDR3, is EPEVTQTPSHQVTQMGQEVILRCVPISNHLYFYWYRQILGQKVEFLVSFYNNEISEKSEIFDDQFSVERPDGSNFTLKIRSTKLEDSAMYFCASSELTVGNEQFFGPGTRLTVL.

The rearrangement uses TRBV5-4 and TRBJ2-5; 7 nucleotides agree with TRBD2. V lost 3 bases and J lost 4; bases outside the gene matches: 3. The CDR3 spans 13 residues. Germline V gene data show CDR1 as SGHNT and CDR2 as YYREEE (reference sequence). For the CDR3, the DNA is TGTGCCAGCAGCTGGGACTACGGAGAGACCCAGTACTTC. It translates to CASSWDYGETQYF.

The V gene is TRBV18, the J gene TRBJ2-7, with no clear D. Germline CDR1 is KGHSH and CDR2 is LQKENI. The CDR3 loop spans 15 amino acids. V was clipped by 0 bases and J by 2 bases, with 11 bases between them. The chain's CDR3 is CASSPPGFLAYEQYF. As DNA, the CDR3 is TGTGCCAGCTCACCACCCGGTTTTTTAGCCTACGAGCAGTACTTC.

The gene calls are TRBV4-3 and TRBJ1-2, with D tentatively TRBD1 (5 bases). V was shortened by 0 bases and J by 3 bases, with 11 bases between the two germline ends. The CDR3 has 15 amino acids. The germline gives CDR1 LGHNA, CDR2 YSLEER. CDR3 in DNA: TGCGCCAGCAGCCAAGATCCAGGGCCCTACTATGGCTACACCTTC. It is translated as CASSQDPGPYYGYTF.

The rearrangement joins TRBV6-5 to TRBJ2-1; D ambiguous. The CDR3 has 12 amino acids. V was clipped by 6 bases and J by 5 bases, with 8 bases between them. Germline V gene lookup returns CDR1 MNHEY and CDR2 SVGAGI. For the CDR3, the DNA is TGTGCCAGCAGATTAGCTAACAATGAGCAGTTCTTC. Translating it yields CASRLANNEQFF.

The gene calls are TRBV7-9 and TRBJ2-7; D not certain. Germline CDR1 is SEHNR and CDR2 is FQNEAQ (reference sequence). V was pared by 3 bases and J by 0 bases, with 12 bases between. The CDR3 has 15 amino acids. CDR3 sequence (DNA): TGTGCCAGCAGCTTCGGGTCCTGGAGCTCCTACGAGCAGTACTTC. This codes for CASSFGSWSSYEQYF.

CDR3 bases: TGTGCCAGCGAGGAGCAAGGGGCGAGGACTGAAGCTTTCTTT. It encodes CASEEQGARTEAFF. This chain links TRBV2 with TRBJ1-1; a possible D gene is TRBD1 (5 bases). The V end lost 8 bases, the J end lost 5 bases, and 18 bases lay between the germline ends. This CDR3 has 14 residues. Germline-derived CDR1 and CDR2 are SNHLY and FYNNEI.

The V call is TRBV19, the J call TRBJ2-7; the D gene is possibly TRBD2 (6 bases). V gave up 5 bases and J gave up 2 bases, with 16 bases separating them. Germline CDR1 and CDR2: LNHDA and SQIVND (reference sequence). There are 15 residues in the CDR3. The CDR3 loop is CASSVNPGLPYEQYF. The CDR3 coding sequence is TGTGCCAGTAGTGTAAATCCGGGACTTCCCTACGAGCAGTACTTC.

V usage is TRBV15 and J usage is TRBJ1-4, with a weak D call TRBD1 (5 bases). The V end lost 4 bases, the J end lost 4 bases, and 13 bases lay between the germline ends. Looked up from germline, CDR1 is LNHNV and CDR2 is YYDKDF (reference sequence). The CDR3 is made up of 15 amino acids. The CDR3 protein is CATSIRGGGNEKLFF. The DNA of the CDR3 is TGTGCCACCAGCATAAGGGGCGGTGGTAATGAAAAACTGTTTTTT.

This sequence joins TRBV7-3 and TRBJ2-3; 8 bases are shared with TRBD1. V dropped 3 bases and J dropped 1; count of bases not matched to a gene: 3. CDR1 and CDR2 from the germline V gene are SGHTA and FQGTGA. The CDR3 has 15 residues. The CDR3 DNA sequence: TGTGCCAGCAGCTTTCAGGGGGCTCGCACAGATACGCAGTATTTT. Translated: CASSFQGARTDTQYF. Supplemented by reference TRBV7-3 and TRBJ2-3, the full variable domain reads GAGVSQTPSNKVTEKGKYVELRCDPISGHTALYWYRQSLGQGPEFLIYFQGTGAADDSGLPNDRFFAVRPEGSVSTLKIQRTERGDSAVYLCASSFQGARTDTQYFGPGTRLTVL.

The chain couples TRBV12-5 to TRBJ1-3; D call uncertain. Germline CDR1 LGHNT, CDR2 FRNRAP. Trimming pared 3 bases from V and 7 bases from J, leaving 4 bases between. CDR3 length equals 11 residues. This chain's CDR3 is CASGFVNTIYF. For the CDR3, the DNA is TGTGCTAGTGGTTTCGTCAACACCATATATTTT.

This chain links TRBV6-5 with TRBJ2-7, with 7 bases identical to TRBD2. Germline loops: CDR1 MNHEY, CDR2 SVGAGI. V was pared by 0 bases and J by 6 bases, with 2 bases of the junction left unmatched. There are 13 residues in the CDR3. The CDR3 bases are TGTGCCAGCAGTTACTCCGGGACTATCGAGCAGTACTTC. This translates into CASSYSGTIEQYF.

This clone was recorded once. V and J are TRBV19 and TRBJ2-3; 7 nucleotides line up with TRBD1. The CDR3 covers 13 residues. J was trimmed by 3 bases and V by 4 bases; bases with no gene match: 1. CDR1 is LNHDA and CDR2 is SQIVND in the germline V gene (reference sequence). CDR3 bases: TGTGCCAGTAGTAGACAGGGAACAGATACGCAGTATTTT. Its translation: CASSRQGTDTQYF.

The genes are TRBV19 and TRBJ1-1; the D is unclear. V was clipped by 8 bases and J by 0 bases, with 16 bases between them. Germline CDR1 reads LNHDA; CDR2 reads SQIVND (reference sequence). CDR3 size: 15 residues. In DNA form, the CDR3 reads TGTGCCAGTCGGACTGGGCAGGATATGAACACTGAAGCTTTCTTT. Translating it yields CASRTGQDMNTEAFF.

The chain links TRBV25-1 to TRBJ2-7; TRBD1 matches 9 bases. Germline V gene sequence: CDR1 MGHDK, CDR2 SYGVNS. Unmatched junction bases numbered 7, after V lost 3 bases and J lost 4 bases. The CDR3 length is 15 residues. CDR3 protein: CASSDFGTGIYEQYF. The CDR3 coding sequence is TGTGCCAGCAGTGATTTCGGGACAGGGATTTACGAGCAGTACTTC.

This clone was observed a handful of times. This chain joins TRBV4-3 and TRBJ2-7; 7 bases line up with TRBD2. The ends lost 1 base at V and 9 bases at J; junction bases unmatched: 15. Germline values: CDR1 LGHNA, CDR2 YSLEER. CDR3 length equals 16 residues. CDR3 in amino acids: CASSQVGGSLLRGQYF. The CDR3 DNA reads as TGCGCCAGCAGCCAAGTCGGCGGGAGTCTCCTACGAGGGCAGTACTTC.

This clone has a single count. The rearrangement uses TRBV19 and TRBJ1-1, with D possibly TRBD1 on 6 matching bases. Looked up from germline, CDR1 is LNHDA and CDR2 is SQIVND (reference sequence). The CDR3 length is 14 residues. The V and J ends lost 5 bases and 1 base respectively, with 11 bases between them. Here the CDR3 DNA reads TGTGCCAGTAGTCTGGGGGCCCCGAACACTGAAGCTTTCTTT. Translation: CASSLGAPNTEAFF.

The rearrangement uses TRBV6-5 and TRBJ1-4; D perhaps matches TRBD1 (5 bases). The CDR3 contains 14 residues. Trimming removed 5 bases at V and 5 bases at J, with 12 bases between. Germline V lookup: CDR1 MNHEY, CDR2 SVGAGI. The CDR3 here is CASSKQAPNEKLFF. The CDR3 coding sequence is TGTGCCAGCAGTAAACAGGCACCGAATGAAAAACTGTTTTTT.

The rearrangement joins TRBV1 to TRBJ1-1; the table's D call of TRBD1 was not tested on the DNA. TRBV1 is reported as a pseudogene. The CDR3 loop spans 13 amino acids. The CDR3 bases are TGCACCAGCAGCCAAGTAGGGGACACTGAAGCTTTCTTT. Translated: CTSSQVGDTEAFF.